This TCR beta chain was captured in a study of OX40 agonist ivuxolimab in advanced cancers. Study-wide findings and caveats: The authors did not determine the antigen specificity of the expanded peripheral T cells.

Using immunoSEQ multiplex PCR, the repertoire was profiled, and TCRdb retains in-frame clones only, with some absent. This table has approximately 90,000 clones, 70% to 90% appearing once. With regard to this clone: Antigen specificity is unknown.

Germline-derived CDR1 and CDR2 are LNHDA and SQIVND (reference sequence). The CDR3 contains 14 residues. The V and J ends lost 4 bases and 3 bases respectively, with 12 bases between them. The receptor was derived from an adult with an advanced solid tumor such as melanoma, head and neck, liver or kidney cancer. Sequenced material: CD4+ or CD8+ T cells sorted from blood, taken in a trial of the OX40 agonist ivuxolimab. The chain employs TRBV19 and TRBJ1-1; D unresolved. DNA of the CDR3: TGTGCCAGTAGTACGTCCAGGTCTGACACTGAAGCTTTCTTT. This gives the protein CASSTSRSDTEAFF.